The clone carrying this T cell receptor (beta chain) has only a few counts. The antigen is undetermined. These data originate in a study of cytomegalovirus exposure and HLA in healthy donors. Study-wide results and caveats: Cytomegalovirus association was listed for about 170 TCR beta chains.

PCR was performed using 60 Vbeta and 13 Jbeta primers. Profiling relied on immunoSEQ multiplex PCR, and the TCRdb table lists in-frame clones only, not all of them. The sample lists about 120,000 clones; under 80% were seen once. Per the germline V gene, CDR1 is MNHNS and CDR2 is SASEGT. The CDR3 consists of 15 residues. Deletions cut 3 bases from V and 1 base from J, with 10 bases between. Sample: PBMCs. The chain has TRBV6-1 and TRBJ1-3; perhaps TRBD1 as D (6 bases). The clonotype originates from a man aged 60 to 75 in good health and CMV-seropositive. CDR3 loop: CASSEIRGSGNTIYF. The CDR3 DNA sequence: TGTGCCAGCAGTGAGATCAGGGGTTCTGGAAACACCATATATTTT.